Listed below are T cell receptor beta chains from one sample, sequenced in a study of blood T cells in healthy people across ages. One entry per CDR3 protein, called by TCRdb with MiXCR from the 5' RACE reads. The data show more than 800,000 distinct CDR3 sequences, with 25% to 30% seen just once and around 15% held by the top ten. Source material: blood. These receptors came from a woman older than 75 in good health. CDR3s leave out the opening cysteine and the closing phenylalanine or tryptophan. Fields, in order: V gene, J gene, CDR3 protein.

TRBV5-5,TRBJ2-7,ASSRGAGLYEQY
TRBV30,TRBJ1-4,AWRLSGGNEKLF
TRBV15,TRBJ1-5,ATSGTGTGYWSNQPQH
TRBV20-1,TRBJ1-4,SAPGTGGEKLF
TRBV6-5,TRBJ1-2,ASRPRGGLGGYT
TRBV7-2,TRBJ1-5,ASSSRGGGQPQH
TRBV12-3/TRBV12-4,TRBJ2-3,ASSSAGASADAQY
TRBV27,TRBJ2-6,ASSFTGTRSSSGANVLT
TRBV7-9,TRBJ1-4,ASSPQSKNEKLF
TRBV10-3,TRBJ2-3,AMGEGGADTQY
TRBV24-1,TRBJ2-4,ATSDFASGNEQY
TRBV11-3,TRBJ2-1,ATRTVGDEQF
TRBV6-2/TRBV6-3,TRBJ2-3,ANIRDNRPQFTQY
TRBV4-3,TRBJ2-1,ASSQEGGGAHSEQF
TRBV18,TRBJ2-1,PSSPEFRNEQF
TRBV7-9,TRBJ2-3,ASSPRSGQTDTQY
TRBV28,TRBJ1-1,ASRRLATEAF
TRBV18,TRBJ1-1,ASSPGKTGESEAF
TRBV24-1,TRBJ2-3,ATSDGQGVSADTQY
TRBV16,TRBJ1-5,ASSQSGQGSQPQH
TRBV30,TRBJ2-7,AWSVGGPSYEQY
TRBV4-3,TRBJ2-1,ASSQTGQGTLEQF
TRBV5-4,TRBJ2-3,ASSLSRGVTDTQY
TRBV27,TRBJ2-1,ASSRYRGGVNEQF
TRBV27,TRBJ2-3,ASSLSGRTRPRDTQY
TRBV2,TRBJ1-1,ASSVVRVGGTNTEAF
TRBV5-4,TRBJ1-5,ASSLGPFGQPQH
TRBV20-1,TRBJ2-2,SARVGADGELF
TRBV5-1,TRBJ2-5,ASSLQEAQY
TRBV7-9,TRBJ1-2,ASSARGLYGYT
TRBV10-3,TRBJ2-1,AISESRTSGGAYNEQF
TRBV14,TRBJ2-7,ASSPLGGPSYEQY
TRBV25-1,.,ASSEVEGRETQY
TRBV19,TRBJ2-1,ASSIDSSYNEQF
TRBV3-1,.,ASSRPTGRAYEQY
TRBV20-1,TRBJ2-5,SARDPGSGGPSGTQY
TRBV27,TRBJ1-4,ASSSRGTTNEKLF
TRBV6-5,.,ASSPDGLNEQY
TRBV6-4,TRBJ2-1,ASSNRAGSSYNEQF
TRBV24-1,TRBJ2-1,ATSPSVGSNEQF
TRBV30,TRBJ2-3,ACEPRTGSTDTQY
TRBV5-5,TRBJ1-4,ASSRASGNEKLF
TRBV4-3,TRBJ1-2,ASSQATGRIGYGYT
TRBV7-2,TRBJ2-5,ASSSTSGGWETQY
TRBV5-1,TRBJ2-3,ASSIGGLATDTQY
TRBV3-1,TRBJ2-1,ASSQGGGGASYNEQF
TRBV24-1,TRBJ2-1,ATSDPSLTGSSYNEQF
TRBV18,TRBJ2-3,ASSPGQGLIVAQY
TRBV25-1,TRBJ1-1,ASSATGNTEAF